This passage covers 19 T cell receptor beta chains from one sample sequenced in a study of blood T cells in healthy people across ages (dated by TCRdb to 2015 to 2017). Libraries were prepared through 5' RACE. The sequencing machine was an Illumina HiSeq 2500. A second PCR of about 7 to 12 cycles was run with a J-beta primer mix and a sample-barcoded 5' primer. TCRdb itself trimmed the public reads at Q25 with fastp, ran MiXCR and retained productive beta chains. Each entry merges the rows of one CDR3 protein and shows their most common DNA and genes. This sample holds 1.4 million to 1.5 million distinct CDR3 sequences; 42% were observed only once. The top ten clones comprise roughly 8.2% of the sample. Material for sequencing was blood. These receptor sequences come from a woman aged 18 to 35 in good health.

This sequence joins TRBV6-2 or TRBV6-3 and TRBJ1-1; D gene unclear. Germline V gene data show CDR1 as MNHEY and CDR2 as SVGEGT. The CDR3 runs 13 residues. V was clipped by 1 base and J by 5 bases, with 8 bases between them. In DNA form, the CDR3 reads TGTGCCAGCAGTTACTTGGCAAGGACTGAAGCTTTCTTT. Its protein product is CASSYLARTEAFF.

This rearrangement joins TRBV6-5 to TRBJ2-1, with a tentative D call TRBD2 (5 bases). V lost 6 bases to trimming and J lost 5 bases, with 17 bases between them. The CDR3 runs 15 residues. Germline-derived CDR1 and CDR2 are MNHEY and SVGAGI. CDR3 sequence (DNA): TGTGCCAGCAGGCCCGGGGTATCCCAGCACAATGAGCAGTTCTTC. It specifies CASRPGVSQHNEQFF.

This clonotype was found a few times. This chain links TRBV10-3 with TRBJ1-2; 7 bases map to TRBD1. The V and J ends lost 2 bases and 8 bases, in that order; junction bases with no gene match: 8. The CDR3 length is 14 residues. Germline loops: CDR1 ENHRY, CDR2 SYGVKD. CDR3 loop: CAISEVTGEDGYTF. The CDR3 nucleotides read TGTGCCATCAGTGAGGTAACAGGGGAGGACGGCTACACCTTC.

This clonotype showed up just a few times. The V call is TRBV20-1, the J call TRBJ2-1; TRBD2 matches 8 bases. The germline V gene encodes CDR1 DFQATT and CDR2 SNEGSKA (reference sequence). This CDR3 is built from 14 residues. V lost 3 bases and J lost 7; bases outside the gene matches: 8. Here the CDR3 DNA reads TGCAGTGCTAGTAGGCGGGGGGAAGGGAATGAGCAGTTCTTC. The encoded protein is CSASRRGEGNEQFF.

The gene calls are TRBV4-1 and TRBJ1-6; TRBD1 might be the D (6 bases). The CDR3 consists of 15 residues. Looked up from germline, CDR1 is MGHRA and CDR2 is YSYEKL. V lost 1 base to trimming and J lost 6 bases, with 10 bases between them. For the CDR3, the DNA is TGCGCCAGCAGCCAAGTTAGACAGGCTAATTCACCCCTCCACTTT. It encodes CASSQVRQANSPLHF.

The V call is TRBV20-1, the J call TRBJ2-7, with 8 bases aligning to TRBD2. With the DNA end fitting TRBJ2-5 better, the J assignment may be wrong. This CDR3 has 14 amino acids. Germline V gives CDR1 DFQATT, CDR2 SNEGSKA (reference sequence). The CDR3 here is CSARAASGFWTQYF. CDR3 DNA sequence: TGCAGTGCTAGAGCAGCTAGCGGGTTCTGGACCCAGTACTTC.

The chain combines TRBV29-1 with TRBJ2-7, with a possible D match to TRBD1 (5 bases). V lost 8 bases to trimming and J lost 4 bases, with 12 bases between them. Germline V gene lookup returns CDR1 SQVTM and CDR2 ANQGSEA. This CDR3 comprises 11 residues. As DNA, the CDR3 is TGCAGCTTTCAGGGATCTTACGAGCAGTACTTC. It encodes CSFQGSYEQYF.

The chain combines TRBV7-8 with TRBJ2-1; 8 bases are a match to TRBD2. The CDR3 is made up of 16 amino acids. After removal of 5 bases from V and 4 bases from J, the junction contained 10 bases not matched to a gene. In germline, CDR1 is SGHVS, CDR2 FQNEAQ. CDR3 nucleotides: TGTGCCAGCAGCCCCCGTCCGGGAGGGCCTTACAATGAGCAGTTCTTC. Translation: CASSPRPGGPYNEQFF.

Worth noting for this clonotype: An end of the junction does not agree with germline; a read error may underlie this. V is TRBV7-2 and J is TRBJ2-3; 9 bases agree with TRBD2. CDR3 length: 17 amino acids. Germline V CDR1 and CDR2: SGHTA, FQGNSA. The CDR3: CASSLEPAGGLADAQYF. CDR3 nucleotides: TGTGCCAGCAGCTTAGAACCAGCGGGAGGATTAGCAGATGCGCAGTATTTT.

The CDR3 spells CASSRGGLAGPNEQYF. In nucleotides, the CDR3 is TGCGCCAGCAGCCGGGGGGGACTAGCGGGACCCAATGAGCAGTACTTC. The gene calls are TRBV4-1 and TRBJ2-5; 13 bases map to TRBD2. V was clipped by 4 bases and J by 11 bases; unmatched bases: 13. The CDR3 extends over 16 amino acids. Germline V gene lookup returns CDR1 MGHRA and CDR2 YSYEKL.

The chain employs TRBV4-1 and TRBJ1-2; 8 nucleotides line up with TRBD1. Losses at the gene ends were 1 base for V and 7 bases for J; bases not matched to a gene: 11. Germline V gives CDR1 MGHRA, CDR2 YSYEKL. CDR3 size: 16 residues. CDR3: CASSQVVQGASIGYTF. In DNA, the CDR3 is TGCGCCAGCAGCCAAGTAGTGCAGGGGGCCTCCATTGGCTACACCTTC.

The chain carries TRBV20-1 and TRBJ2-1; TRBD2 aligns across 9 bases. The germline CDR1 and CDR2 sequences are DFQATT and SNEGSKA (reference sequence). There are 18 residues in the CDR3. V gave up 3 bases and J gave up 0 bases; unmatched junction bases: 12. CDR3: CSARRGTSGHSSYNEQFF. CDR3 nucleotides: TGCAGTGCTAGGAGGGGAACTAGCGGGCATAGCTCCTACAATGAGCAGTTCTTC.

The chain couples TRBV7-9 to TRBJ1-4, with TRBD1 as a possible D gene (5 bases). Germline-derived CDR1 and CDR2 are SEHNR and FQNEAQ (reference sequence). V shed 5 bases and J shed 7 bases, with 8 bases lying between them. This CDR3 has 12 residues. The CDR3 nucleotides read TGTGCCAGCAGCCCGACAGCTGAAAAACTGTTTTTT. Translation: CASSPTAEKLFF.

This chain connects TRBV11-2 to TRBJ2-5; D unclear. With 7 bases removed from V and 7 bases from J, the gap between germline ends came to 13 bases. This CDR3 has 12 residues. The germline V gene has CDR1 SGHAT and CDR2 FQNNGV. In DNA form, the CDR3 reads TGTGCCAGCAAAAGACGCTCCGGGACCCAGTACTTC. It translates to CASKRRSGTQYF.

This sequence joins TRBV7-9 and TRBJ2-7; D remains ambiguous. The tail of the sequence fits TRBJ2-5 better, so the J call may be wrong. Germline CDR1 reads SEHNR; CDR2 reads FQNEAQ (reference sequence). This CDR3 is built from 13 residues. CDR3 amino acids: CASSFVLGETQYF. In DNA, the CDR3 is TGTGCCAGCAGCTTCGTCTTGGGAGAGACCCAGTACTTC.

In this sample, this clonotype turned up a few times. J is TRBJ2-7 and V is TRBV10-2; D is undetermined. The CDR3 extends over 10 amino acids. Trimming removed 10 bases at V and 3 bases at J, with 7 bases between. Per the germline V gene, CDR1 is WSHSY and CDR2 is SAAADI. The CDR3 DNA is TGCGCCACCCAGGACTACGAGCAGTACTTC. Its translation: CATQDYEQYF.

This clonotype was detected once. This clone may be a read error of a much larger clone one base away. The rearrangement links TRBV10-3 to TRBJ2-4; D possibly corresponds to TRBD2 (7 bases). This CDR3 is 17 amino acids long. V was cut by 0 bases and J by 13 bases, with 25 bases left in between. Per the germline V gene, CDR1 is ENHRY and CDR2 is SYGVKD. The CDR3 protein is CAISESIAGDTPYGQYF. In DNA, the CDR3 is TGTGCCATCAGTGAGTCGATTGCGGGGGACACCCCTTACGGGCAGTACTTC.

This clonotype appeared once. The chain combines TRBV29-1 with TRBJ2-1; D gene unclear. The CDR3 covers 16 residues. V lost 1 base, J lost 13 bases, and 26 bases lay in between. Germline CDR1 SQVTM, CDR2 ANQGSEA. CDR3 DNA: TGCAGCGTTGAAGGAATAATGGGTTCCGAGGAAGAGACCCAGTTCTTC. Amino acids: CSVEGIMGSEEETQFF.

This clonotype was counted ten times or more. The chain is built from TRBV6-6 and TRBJ2-3; D is perhaps TRBD2 (6 bases). CDR1 and CDR2 from the germline V gene are MNHNY and SVGAGI (reference sequence). With 0 bases removed from V and 1 base from J, the gap between germline ends came to 8 bases. The CDR3 has 15 amino acids. DNA for the CDR3: TGTGCCAGCAGTTACTCCCGGAGGGGCACAGATACGCAGTATTTT. Amino acids: CASSYSRRGTDTQYF.